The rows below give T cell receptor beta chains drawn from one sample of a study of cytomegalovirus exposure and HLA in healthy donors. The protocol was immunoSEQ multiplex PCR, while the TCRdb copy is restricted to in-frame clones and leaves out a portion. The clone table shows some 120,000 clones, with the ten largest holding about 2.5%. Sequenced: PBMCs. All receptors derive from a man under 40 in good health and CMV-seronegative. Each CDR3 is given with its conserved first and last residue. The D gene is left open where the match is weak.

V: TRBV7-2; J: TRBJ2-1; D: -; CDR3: CASSLAPGDEQFF; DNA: TGTGCCAGCAGCTTAGCGCCCGGGGATGAGCAGTTCTTC
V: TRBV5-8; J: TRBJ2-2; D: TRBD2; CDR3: CASNQEGLAGGPATGELFF; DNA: TGTGCCAGCAACCAGGAAGGACTAGCGGGAGGGCCGGCCACCGGGGAGCTGTTTTTT
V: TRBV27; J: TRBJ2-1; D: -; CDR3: CASSFWRDSYNEQFF; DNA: TGTGCCAGCAGTTTTTGGCGGGACTCCTACAATGAGCAGTTCTTC
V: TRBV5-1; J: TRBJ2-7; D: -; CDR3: CASSLVFRGSYEQYF; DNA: TGCGCCAGCAGCTTGGTTTTTCGGGGCTCCTACGAGCAGTACTTC
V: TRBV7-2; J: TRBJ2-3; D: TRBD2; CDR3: CASSLGREGSTQYF; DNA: TGTGCCAGCAGCTTAGGGCGGGAGGGAAGTACGCAGTATTTT
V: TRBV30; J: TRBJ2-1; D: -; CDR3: CAWSVEGSPLYNEQFF; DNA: TGTGCCTGGAGTGTAGAGGGTAGTCCCTTATACAATGAGCAGTTCTTC
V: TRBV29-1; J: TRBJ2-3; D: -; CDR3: CSEVRGGTQYF; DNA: TGCAGCGAGGTCCGAGGAGGAACGCAGTATTTT
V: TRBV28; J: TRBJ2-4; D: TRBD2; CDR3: CASRKGLAGNIQYF; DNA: TGTGCCAGCAGGAAAGGACTAGCGGGGAACATTCAGTACTTC
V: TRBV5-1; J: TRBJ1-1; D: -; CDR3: CASRVLGEVTEAFF; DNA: TGCGCCAGCAGGGTGTTAGGGGAAGTAACTGAAGCTTTCTTT
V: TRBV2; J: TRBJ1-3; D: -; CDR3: CASSEVRSSGNTIYF; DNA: TGTGCCAGCAGTGAAGTCCGGAGCTCTGGAAACACCATATATTTT
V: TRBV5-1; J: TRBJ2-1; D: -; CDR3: CASSSVTSMDEQFF; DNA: TGCGCCAGCAGCTCGGTGACTAGTATGGATGAGCAGTTCTTC
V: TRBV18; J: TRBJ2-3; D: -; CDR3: CASSKEGLSPDTQYF; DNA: TGTGCCAGCTCAAAGGAGGGCCTTTCCCCAGATACGCAGTATTTT
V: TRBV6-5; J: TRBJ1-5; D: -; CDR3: CASSYSHSQPQHF; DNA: TGTGCCAGCAGTTACTCACACAGCCAGCCCCAGCATTTT
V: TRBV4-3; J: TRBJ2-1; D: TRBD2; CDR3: CASSRVAGAGNEQFF; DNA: TGCGCCAGCAGCCGAGTAGCGGGAGCGGGTAATGAGCAGTTCTTC
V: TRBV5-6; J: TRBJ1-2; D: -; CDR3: CASSLMAKANYGYTF; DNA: TGTGCCAGCAGCTTGATGGCAAAAGCTAACTATGGCTACACCTTC
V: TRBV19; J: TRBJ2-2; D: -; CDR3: CASSISGSGELFF; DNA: TGTGCCAGTAGTATTTCAGGGTCCGGGGAGCTGTTTTTT
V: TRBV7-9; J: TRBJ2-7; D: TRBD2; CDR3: CASSSPGGGTREQYF; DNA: TGTGCCAGCAGCTCCCCCGGGGGAGGGACTAGGGAGCAGTACTTC
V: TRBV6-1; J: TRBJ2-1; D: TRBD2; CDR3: CASSGWNIEGGLYREQFF; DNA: TGTGCCAGCAGTGGGTGGAATATCGAGGGAGGGCTCTACCGTGAGCAGTTCTTC
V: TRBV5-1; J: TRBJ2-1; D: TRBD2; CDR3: CASSLLAGVQFF; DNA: TGCGCCAGCAGCTTGCTAGCGGGAGTTCAGTTCTTC
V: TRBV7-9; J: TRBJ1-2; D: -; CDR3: CASSLTEGEFRGYTF; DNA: TGTGCCAGCAGCTTAACGGAAGGGGAATTTCGGGGCTACACCTTC
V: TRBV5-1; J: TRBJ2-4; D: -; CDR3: CASSINAGAKNIQYF; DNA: TGCGCCAGCAGCATTAACGCGGGGGCCAAAAACATTCAGTACTTC
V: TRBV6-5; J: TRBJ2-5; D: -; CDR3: CASSYSPGRETQYF; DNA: TGTGCCAGCAGTTACTCGCCAGGGAGGGAGACCCAGTACTTC
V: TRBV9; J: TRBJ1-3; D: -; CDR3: CASSVSLNSRDTIYF; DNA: TGTGCCAGCAGCGTATCGCTTAACTCCCGGGACACCATATATTTT
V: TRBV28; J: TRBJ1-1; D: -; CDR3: CASSSYDGGEAFF; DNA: TGTGCCAGCAGTTCATACGACGGGGGGGAAGCTTTCTTT
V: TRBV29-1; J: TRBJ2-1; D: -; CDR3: CSVVETPGDNEQFF; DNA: TGCAGCGTTGTGGAGACACCCGGGGACAATGAGCAGTTCTTC
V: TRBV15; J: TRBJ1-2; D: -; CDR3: CATSRDRESRFDENYGYTF; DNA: TGTGCCACCAGCAGAGATCGGGAGAGCAGGTTTGATGAGAACTATGGCTACACCTTC
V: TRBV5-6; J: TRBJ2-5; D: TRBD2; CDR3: CASSLSPGLAGVQETQYF; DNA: TGTGCCAGCAGCTTGTCCCCTGGACTAGCGGGAGTCCAAGAGACCCAGTACTTC
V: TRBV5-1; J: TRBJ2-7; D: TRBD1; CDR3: CASSLRDRSYEQYF; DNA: TGCGCCAGCAGCCTCCGGGACAGATCCTACGAGCAGTACTTC
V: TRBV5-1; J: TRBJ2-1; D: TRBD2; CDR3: CASSLGLAANEQFF; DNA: TGCGCCAGCAGCCTCGGACTAGCGGCCAATGAGCAGTTCTTC
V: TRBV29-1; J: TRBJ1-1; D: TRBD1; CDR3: CSARTGVGAFF; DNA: TGCAGCGCCAGGACAGGGGTGGGTGCTTTCTTT
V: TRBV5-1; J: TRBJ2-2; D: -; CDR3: CASSLAPTGNTGELFF; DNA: TGCGCCAGCAGCTTGGCCCCGACAGGGAACACCGGGGAGCTGTTTTTT
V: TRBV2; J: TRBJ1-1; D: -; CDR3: CATAERTEAFF; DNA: TGTGCCACCGCAGAGAGGACTGAAGCTTTCTTT
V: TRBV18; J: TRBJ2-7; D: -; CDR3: CASSPPALHEQYF; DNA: TGTGCCAGCTCACCACCGGCCCTCCACGAGCAGTACTTC
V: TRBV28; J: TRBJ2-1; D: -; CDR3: CASSDRTAYNEQFF; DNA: TGTGCCAGCAGTGATCGGACAGCCTACAATGAGCAGTTCTTC
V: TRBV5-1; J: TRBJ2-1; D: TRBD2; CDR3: CASSLGSGSGNEQFF; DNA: TGCGCCAGCAGCTTGGGCAGCGGGAGTGGAAATGAGCAGTTCTTC
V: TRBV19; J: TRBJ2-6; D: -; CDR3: CASSDEEGTGANVLTF; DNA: TGTGCCAGTAGCGATGAGGAGGGAACCGGGGCCAACGTCCTGACTTTC
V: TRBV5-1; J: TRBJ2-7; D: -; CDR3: CASSFNGGGYEQYF; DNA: TGCGCCAGCAGCTTCAACGGTGGGGGGTACGAGCAGTACTTC
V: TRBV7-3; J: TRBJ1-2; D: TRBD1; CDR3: CASSFIIDRAMITF; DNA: TGTGCCAGCAGCTTTATTATTGACAGGGCCATGATCACCTTC
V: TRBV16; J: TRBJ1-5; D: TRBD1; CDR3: CASSQKTGGGQPQHF; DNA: TGTGCCAGCAGCCAAAAGACAGGGGGCGGACAGCCCCAGCATTTT
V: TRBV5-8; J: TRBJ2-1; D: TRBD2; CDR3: CASRTGTSGSGGAYNEQFF; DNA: TGTGCCAGCAGAACCGGGACTAGCGGGAGTGGGGGAGCCTACAATGAGCAGTTCTTC
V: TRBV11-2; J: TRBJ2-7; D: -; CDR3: CASSLGRDEQYF; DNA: TGTGCCAGCAGCTTAGGGAGGGACGAGCAGTACTTC
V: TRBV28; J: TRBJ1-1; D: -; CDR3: CASTVSGSGLNTEAFF; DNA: TGTGCCAGCACAGTTTCGGGGTCAGGTTTGAACACTGAAGCTTTCTTT
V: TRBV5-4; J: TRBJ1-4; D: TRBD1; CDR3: CASSVDRFDEKLFF; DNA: TGTGCCAGCAGCGTGGACAGGTTTGATGAAAAACTGTTTTTT
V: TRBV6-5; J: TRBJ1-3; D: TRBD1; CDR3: CASSYYQGAGNTIYF; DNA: TGTGCCAGCAGTTACTACCAGGGGGCTGGAAACACCATATATTTT
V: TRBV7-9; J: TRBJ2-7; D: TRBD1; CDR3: CASSSIDRGKSYEQYF; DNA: TGTGCCAGCAGCTCCATCGACAGGGGCAAGTCCTACGAGCAGTACTTC